Listed here is a single T cell receptor (beta chain). No cognate antigen has been identified for it. No base qualities exist here, and no much larger clone lies one base off it. Including cysteine and phenylalanine, the CDR3 has 16 amino acids. The CDR3 DNA has 48 bases and is translated from base 1. Based on the germline V gene, the CDR1 and CDR2 sequences are SGHAT and FQNNGV. Unmatched junction bases come to 3, with V trimmed by 6 bases and J by 0 bases. The data belong to a study of cytomegalovirus exposure and HLA in healthy donors (dated by TCRdb to 2016 to 2017). With regard to the full study: An earlier analysis of under 600 of the donors reported 250 to 300 Gb of sequence data and 117 million unique TCR beta sequences from 150 million to 200 million T cells. Typing coverage differed by locus: A, B, C, DRB1 and DQB1 were typed in roughly 629-640 donors, DQA1 in about 500, DPA1 in some 600, and DPB1 in roughly 470. All discovery cohort repertoires had been generated on a single sequencing platform. In a later analysis, previously published TCR beta repertoires from some 640 donors were re-analyzed and high-resolution HLA genotyping was added so that TCR occurrence patterns could be studied. In an earlier analysis of roughly 600 of the donors, high-throughput TCR beta sequencing was used to judge whether each TCR beta V gene segment behaved as functional or pseudogenic. Both class I and class II loci were covered by HLA typing, at four-digit resolution. A separate validation cohort of 90 to 150 different subjects was used in addition to the 666-subject first cohort. The study used immunosequencing to profile the T cell repertoires of several hundred subjects and linked those repertoires to cytomegalovirus serostatus. Approximately 300 gigabases of sequencing data and approximately 91 million unique TCR sequences made up an early release that covered approximately 650 HLA-typed donors. Alongside the repertoire data, information on donor age, sex, ethnicity and CMV serostatus was compiled. The later analysis used no new phenotypic data to find candidate immune exposures, relying instead on TCR beta sequences and their occurrence across donors. Roughly 5 DR-DQ haplotypes were handled as single units for association and clustering, since linkage in the cohort was strong. Of the approximately 400 genotyped donors, 81% were placed in the genetic ancestry cluster associated with self-reported Caucasian donors. To predict cytomegalovirus infection status, the study combined high-throughput TCR immunosequencing, statistical association of individual TCRs with disease status, and machine learning. Among around 400 genotyped donors of the cohort, an average of around 240,000 unique TCR beta nucleotide sequences was sequenced per donor, of which roughly 18% were non-productive. Genome-wide SNP genotypes for about three fifths of the roughly 670 donors were used in a later genetic analysis, which treated that subset as a discovery cohort. The study aimed to test whether cataloging public T cell receptors could reveal signatures of past pathogen exposure.

The cohort was made up of 650 to 700 healthy bone marrow donors. At the time of sampling, every cohort member was nominally healthy, though immune exposures that went unrecorded were likely present. The donor tested CMV seropositive and was one of the 289 seropositive cohort members. A peripheral blood sample was provided by each donor, and peripheral blood mononuclear cells were used for TCR beta sequencing. The Qiagen DNeasy Blood Extraction Kit was used to extract genomic DNA from the blood cell samples. Broader findings and caveats from the paper: According to a later analysis, TCR association rates differed among HLA loci, with DRB1 alleles showing the most associated TCRs and HLA-C alleles showing the fewest. The sequencing pipeline was judged likely to have produced a cluster of highly shared sequence variants as a technical artifact. The only immune exposure information available for the cohort was CMV serostatus. A later genetic analysis reported fewer N-insertions in productive TCRs among donors in an Asian-associated ancestry cluster than the approximately 670-donor mean. When HLA alleles, especially DR and DQ, strongly co-occurred, TCR associations were difficult to assign to individual alleles. Linkage disequilibrium might explain the correlated functional status among segregating V segments, but an unknown experimental factor could not be excluded. At a false discovery rate of 0.05, a later analysis linked some 17,000 TCR beta sequences to specific HLA alleles. The authors suggested that the approach could potentially be extended to other disease states and immunological phenotypes. A further reported finding was that TCR beta sequences accurately predicted the HLA-A and HLA-B alleles for most subjects in the first cohort. The presence/absence analyses assumed that sequencing depth was roughly uniform across donors, and that assumption may not be true. The earlier analysis of approximately 540 of the donors excluded over 15 rarely observed V segments, including chromosome 9 orphons, because counts were too low. V-gene and J-gene trimming of TCR beta chains was associated with a missense DCLRE1C variant in a later genetic analysis, and the association was replicated in an independent cohort. Only TCR beta chains were sequenced in this cohort, and the absence of alpha or paired-chain data limited detectable features. HLA typing was unavailable for some donors at each locus, so association tests used only the typed subset. The 87-base-pair reads could not distinguish some IMGT-functional V segments, including TRBV6-2 and TRBV6-3, so those segments were excluded. The classifier was reported to diagnose cytomegalovirus status with high specificity and sensitivity in both the original and validation cohorts. While some public TCRs were present in many individuals, most TCR sequences turned up only very rarely across donors. A total of about 150 TCR beta chains were listed by the study as associated with cytomegalovirus. A later analysis found that HLA-associated TCR beta chains were more clonally expanded and had lower generation probabilities than equally common non-associated chains. A later analysis reported that several top co-occurrence clusters appeared linked to parvovirus B19, influenza, CMV and Epstein-Barr virus. In a later analysis, most CMV-associated TCR beta chains were found to appear HLA-restricted, with HLA associations seemingly driven largely by CMV exposure. Broadly in line with IMGT annotations, most TCR beta V segments showed up in productive rearrangements about 87% or about 30% of the time in an earlier analysis of 450 to 600 of the donors. In vitro tests confirmed that a few of the cytomegalovirus-associated TCR beta chains recognize cytomegalovirus antigens.

Receptor libraries were prepared by the immunoSEQ multiplex PCR assay. The multiplex PCR relied on a mix of 60 forward primers for TCR Vbeta segments and 13 reverse primers for TCR Jbeta segments. Amplification of the CDR3 region of rearranged TCR beta genes was performed with a multiplex PCR assay on genomic DNA. Amplified TCR beta libraries were sequenced as 87-base-pair reads on the Illumina HiSeq System. The original methods were these. A later analysis counted some 74 million unique TCR beta chains across the 670 or so repertoires, and roughly 9.9 million of these chains were shared by at least two donors. To remove PCR and sequencing errors, raw reads were error-corrected and collapsed into unique sequences using a nearest-neighbor algorithm that merged closely related sequences. CDR3 sequences were aligned to IMGT reference sequences to assign V, D and J gene segments. For a sequence to be retained, a match of at least six nucleotides was required to both a V gene segment and a J gene segment. Rearrangements were called productive when the CDR3 lacked stop codons and stayed in frame with V and J; all others were non-productive. CDR3 was defined by IMGT convention, running from the second conserved V-encoded cysteine to the conserved J-encoded phenylalanine. The earlier analysis of 587 of the donors excluded sequences that lacked an unambiguous match to a single V gene segment. An earlier analysis of 587 of the donors called V segments functional above 56.7% productive rearrangements and segregating when the between-donor standard deviation exceeded 5%. A statistical classification framework was developed to diagnose cytomegalovirus status using the catalog of TCR beta chain sequences. In a later analysis, TCR nucleotide sequences were compared against IMGT/GENE-DB human TR gene sequences so that V and J genes could be assigned. In a later analysis, CDR3 sequences and most-parsimonious VDJ recombination scenarios were assigned using the TCRdist pipeline. A later analysis defined each TCR beta chain by its CDR3 amino acid sequence plus V-gene family, and excluded reads lacking a unique V-gene family. A later analysis removed 600 or so highly shared, low-generation-probability nucleotide sequences to deal with suspected cross-contamination and a sequencing artifact. In a later analysis, a clonal expansion index was calculated for each public chain from normalized within-repertoire ranks of inferred template counts. Generation probabilities in a later analysis came from a VDJ recombination model fitted to out-of-frame rearrangements, and those results were checked against IGoR. In a later analysis, hypergeometric tests were used to score TCR-TCR, TCR-HLA and TCR-CMV co-occurrence, with a repertoire-size bias correction applied to TCR pairs. False discovery rates were estimated in a later analysis by permuting HLA or CMV assignments 20 times. In a later analysis, co-occurring TCRs were grouped with DBSCAN, and TCRdist sequence similarity was added when clustering was performed within HLA-allele-positive subsets. For co-occurrence clustering, repertoires with fewer than 30,000 or more than 120,000 public chains were excluded, along with 4 to 6 repertoires with anomalous nucleotide sharing. In its TCRdb copy, this immuneACCESS table keeps in-frame sequences only and misses some clones. Where compared with another copy, unresolved V genes explain less than half of these, and the others have no known cause. That table furnishes V, J and clone size, whereas the DNA furnished D and trimming. In all, the sample holds about 210,000 clones, and more than 75% of those were seen once. The ten largest clonotypes hold roughly 6% of the sample.

Here the chain combines TRBV11-2 and TRBJ2-1; 12 nucleotides in the junction match TRBD2. This clonotype originated in a man aged 40-49 years in good health and CMV-seropositive. The sample comprised PBMCs. The CDR3 in this case is CASSQTSGSSYNEQFF. The DNA sequence follows: TGTGCCAGCAGTCAGACTAGCGGGAGCTCCTACAATGAGCAGTTCTTC.